The rows below give T cell receptor beta chains drawn from one sample of a study of T cells in Graves' hyperthyroidism and ophthalmopathy. TCRdb recomputed calls from the multiplex PCR reads with MiXCR, one row per CDR3 protein. The table includes roughly 640,000 distinct CDR3 sequences, about 16% detected once. The sample was blood. These receptors were collected from a woman aged 40 to 50 with Graves' ophthalmopathy. Each CDR3 is given with its conserved first and last residue. Each record gives: J gene, clone size, D gene, V gene, CDR3 protein, CDR3 DNA. The D gene is left open where the match is weak. Clone size is given for some rows only: seen once, a few or many times, or a class if the clone is expanded.

J gene: TRBJ1-3; clone size: .; D gene: .; V gene: TRBV5-6; CDR3 protein: CASSRGLSSGNTIYF; CDR3 DNA: TGTGCCAGCTCCCGGGGGCTGAGCTCTGGAAACACCATATATTTT
J gene: TRBJ1-1; clone size: .; D gene: TRBD1; V gene: TRBV3-1; CDR3 protein: CASSPYDRDRAAFF; CDR3 DNA: TGTGCCAGCAGCCCGTACGACCGGGACAGGGCAGCTTTCTTT
J gene: TRBJ2-5; clone size: .; D gene: .; V gene: TRBV6-1; CDR3 protein: CASTQGETQYF; CDR3 DNA: TGTGCCAGCACCCAGGGCGAGACCCAGTACTTC
J gene: TRBJ2-5; clone size: .; D gene: .; V gene: TRBV5-1; CDR3 protein: CASSLLVGGETQYF; CDR3 DNA: TGCGCCAGCAGCCTACTAGTTGGGGGGGAGACCCAGTACTTC
J gene: TRBJ1-2; clone size: few; D gene: TRBD1; V gene: TRBV27; CDR3 protein: CASSLSIQGVAGYGYTF; CDR3 DNA: TGTGCCAGCAGTTTATCGATCCAGGGGGTGGCTGGGTATGGCTACACCTTC
J gene: TRBJ2-1; clone size: .; D gene: .; V gene: TRBV3-1; CDR3 protein: CASSQIRGAWYNEQFF; CDR3 DNA: TGTGCCAGCAGCCAAATTAGGGGCGCATGGTACAATGAGCAGTTCTTC
J gene: TRBJ2-7; clone size: .; D gene: TRBD1; V gene: TRBV30; CDR3 protein: CAWGTGQGVYEQYF; CDR3 DNA: TGTGCCTGGGGCACGGGACAGGGAGTCTACGAGCAGTACTTC
J gene: TRBJ2-1; clone size: .; D gene: TRBD2; V gene: TRBV7-8; CDR3 protein: CASSLGLAGTSNEQFF; CDR3 DNA: TGTGCCAGCAGCTTAGGCCTAGCGGGAACCTCCAATGAGCAGTTCTTC
J gene: TRBJ2-1; clone size: few; D gene: .; V gene: TRBV4-1; CDR3 protein: CASSSGPGLFQFF; CDR3 DNA: TGCGCCAGCAGCTCCGGACCCGGACTCTTTCAGTTCTTC
J gene: TRBJ1-1; clone size: many; D gene: TRBD1; V gene: TRBV5-1; CDR3 protein: CASALTGGTEAFF; CDR3 DNA: TGCGCCAGCGCATTAACAGGGGGCACTGAAGCTTTCTTT
J gene: TRBJ2-3; clone size: many; D gene: .; V gene: TRBV3-1; CDR3 protein: CASSQRGITDTQYF; CDR3 DNA: TGTGCCAGCAGCCAACGAGGGATCACAGATACGCAGTATTTT
J gene: TRBJ1-6; clone size: many; D gene: TRBD1; V gene: TRBV7-8; CDR3 protein: CASSRDRTNSPLHF; CDR3 DNA: TGTGCCAGCAGCCGGGACAGGACCAATTCACCCCTCCACTTT
J gene: TRBJ1-5; clone size: .; D gene: .; V gene: TRBV20-1; CDR3 protein: CSAIKTSGAQPQHF; CDR3 DNA: TGCAGTGCTATTAAGACTTCGGGGGCTCAGCCCCAGCATTTT
J gene: TRBJ1-1; clone size: many; D gene: TRBD1; V gene: TRBV28; CDR3 protein: CASNSGGTEAFF; CDR3 DNA: TGTGCCAGCAATTCAGGGGGAACTGAAGCTTTCTTT
J gene: TRBJ2-7; clone size: many; D gene: .; V gene: TRBV9; CDR3 protein: CASSAGPVENYEQYF; CDR3 DNA: TGTGCCAGCAGCGCTGGACCCGTGGAAAACTACGAGCAGTACTTC
J gene: TRBJ2-1; clone size: .; D gene: .; V gene: TRBV4-1; CDR3 protein: CASSRGSTYNEQFF; CDR3 DNA: TGCGCCAGCAGCCGGGGTTCTACCTACAATGAGCAGTTCTTC
J gene: TRBJ2-1; clone size: many; D gene: .; V gene: TRBV2; CDR3 protein: CASSVGRGSYNEQFF; CDR3 DNA: TGTGCCAGCAGTGTCGGGCGGGGATCCTACAATGAGCAGTTCTTC